The 7 T cell receptor beta chains below were found in one sample sequenced in a study of beta chain features in type 1 diabetes. Every bit of the isolated RNA underwent reverse transcription, so sequencing read expressed TCRB transcripts. Only in-frame clones appear in the TCRdb table, and some are missing; sequencing was by immunoSEQ multiplex PCR. This sample carries over 150,000 clones, around 13% of them seen once, and the ten largest clones take 0.62%. Sequencing was done on a sample of central memory CD4+ T cells from blood. The receptor source for this set is a woman under 30 in good health.

The CDR3 region is CASSVGGPDGSYEQYF. In nucleotides, the CDR3 is TGTGCCAGCAGCGTAGGGGGCCCGGACGGCTCCTACGAGCAGTACTTC. This sequence joins TRBV9 and TRBJ2-7; D possibly corresponds to TRBD1 (5 bases). The V gene lost 0 bases and the J gene lost 0 bases, with 13 bases spanning the gap. CDR3 length: 16 residues. Per the germline V gene, CDR1 is SGDLS and CDR2 is YYNGEE.

V usage is TRBV7-2 and J usage is TRBJ1-2; 7 bases agree with TRBD1. With 0 bases clipped from V and 6 bases from J, the junction kept 4 bases outside the gene matches. Germline-derived CDR1 and CDR2 are SGHTA and FQGNSA. The CDR3 runs 14 residues. CDR3 bases: TGTGCCAGCAGCTTAGCAGGGACAGCCAATGGCTACACCTTC. It codes for CASSLAGTANGYTF.

This clone showed up just a few times. The chain employs TRBV7-8 and TRBJ1-2; D gene uncertain. CDR3 length equals 13 residues. Trimming took off 0 bases at V and 6 bases at J, with 8 bases between the two ends. Germline V gives CDR1 SGHVS, CDR2 FQNEAQ. The CDR3 loop is CASSLAEGHGYTF. The CDR3 region has the DNA TGTGCCAGCAGCTTAGCGGAGGGTCATGGCTACACCTTC.

This chain uses TRBV9 with TRBJ1-2; 8 nucleotides match TRBD1. Germline V gene lookup returns CDR1 SGDLS and CDR2 YYNGEE. V was pared by 1 base and J by 3 bases, with 2 bases of the junction left unmatched. CDR3 length: 14 residues. The CDR3 reads CASSVQGADYGYTF. In DNA form, the CDR3 reads TGTGCCAGCAGCGTACAGGGGGCTGACTATGGCTACACCTTC.

This clone has just a few counts. The chain uses TRBV28 and TRBJ2-1; 9 positions agree with TRBD2. V shed 6 bases and J 1 base; nucleotides not matched to a gene: 4. In germline, CDR1 is MDHEN, CDR2 SYDVKM. CDR3 size: 15 residues. The CDR3 DNA reads TGTGCCAGCAGCCAGGGACTAGCATCCTACAATGAGCAGTTCTTC. Its protein product is CASSQGLASYNEQFF.

This clone was detected only a few times. The V call is TRBV29-1, the J call TRBJ1-1; perhaps TRBD1 as D (5 bases). V shed 7 bases and J shed 5 bases, with 17 bases lying between them. This CDR3 region has 13 residues. Germline CDR1 and CDR2: SQVTM and ANQGSEA. CDR3 in DNA: TGCAGCGGACGAAGGGGCTTGGGGACTGAAGCTTTCTTT. The encoded protein is CSGRRGLGTEAFF.

V is TRBV7-2 and J is TRBJ2-1, with D tentatively TRBD1 (6 bases). Germline CDR1 and CDR2: SGHTA and FQGNSA. CDR3 length: 19 residues. V was shortened by 3 bases and J by 0 bases, with 21 bases between the two germline ends. The CDR3 here is CASSFPIIYGTPSYNEQFF. As DNA, the CDR3 is TGTGCCAGCAGCTTCCCTATAATCTACGGGACACCCTCCTACAATGAGCAGTTCTTC.